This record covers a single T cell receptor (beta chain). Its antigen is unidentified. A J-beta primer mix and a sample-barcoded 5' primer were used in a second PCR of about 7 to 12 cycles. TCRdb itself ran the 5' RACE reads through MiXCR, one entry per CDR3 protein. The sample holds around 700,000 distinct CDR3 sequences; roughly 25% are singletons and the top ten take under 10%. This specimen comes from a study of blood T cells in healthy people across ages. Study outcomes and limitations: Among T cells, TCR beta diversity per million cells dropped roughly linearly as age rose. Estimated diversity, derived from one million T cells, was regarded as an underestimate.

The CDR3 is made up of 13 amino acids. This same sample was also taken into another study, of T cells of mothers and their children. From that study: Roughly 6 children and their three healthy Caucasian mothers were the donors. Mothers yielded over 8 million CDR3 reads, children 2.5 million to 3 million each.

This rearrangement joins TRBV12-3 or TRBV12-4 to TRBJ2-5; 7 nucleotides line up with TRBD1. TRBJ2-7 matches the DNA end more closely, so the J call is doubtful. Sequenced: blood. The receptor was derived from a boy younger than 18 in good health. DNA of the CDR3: TGTGCCAGCAGCAGACAGGGATCTGCCGAGCAGTACTTC. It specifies CASSRQGSAEQYF.